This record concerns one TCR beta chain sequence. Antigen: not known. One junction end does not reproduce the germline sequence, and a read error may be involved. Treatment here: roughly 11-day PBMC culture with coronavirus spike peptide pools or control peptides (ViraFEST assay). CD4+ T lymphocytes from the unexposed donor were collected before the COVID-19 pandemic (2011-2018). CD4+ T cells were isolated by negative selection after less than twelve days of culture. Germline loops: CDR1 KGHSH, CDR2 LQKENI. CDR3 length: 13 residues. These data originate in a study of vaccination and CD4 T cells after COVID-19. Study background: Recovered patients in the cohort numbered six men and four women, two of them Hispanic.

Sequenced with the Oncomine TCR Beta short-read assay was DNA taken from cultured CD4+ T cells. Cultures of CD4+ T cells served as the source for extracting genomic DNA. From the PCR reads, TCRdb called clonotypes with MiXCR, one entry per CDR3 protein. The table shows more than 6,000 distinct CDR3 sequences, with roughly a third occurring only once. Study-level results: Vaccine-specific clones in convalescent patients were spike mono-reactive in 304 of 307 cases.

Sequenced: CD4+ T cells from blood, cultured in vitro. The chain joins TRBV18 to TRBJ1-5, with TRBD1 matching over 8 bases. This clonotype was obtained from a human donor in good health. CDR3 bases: TGTGCCAGCTCGCCACAGGGGGAGCAGCCCCAGCATTTT. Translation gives CASSPQGEQPQHF.